This T cell receptor beta chain was documented in a study of blood T cells in healthy people across ages. A second PCR of about 7 to 12 cycles used a sample-barcoded 5' primer and a J-beta primer mix. TCRdb processed the 5' RACE reads anew with MiXCR; each CDR3 protein has one entry. The data hold around 520,000 distinct CDR3 sequences, with about 29% observed a single time. CDR3 length: 14 residues. After removal of 6 bases from V and 3 bases from J, the junction contained 7 bases not matched to a gene. This clonotype has more than one count but fewer than ten. These data are also associated with another study on T cells of mothers and their children. As that report states: A few healthy Caucasian mothers gave samples, and so did their six children. Whether related or unrelated, pairs show similar shaping of TCR recombination output by thymic selection. The authors found no persistent microchimeric T cell clones.

The receptor was isolated from a boy under 10 years old in good health. Sample: blood. The gene calls are TRBV12-3 or TRBV12-4 and TRBJ2-5; 7 bases map to TRBD1. CDR3 protein: CASSQWTGEETQYF. Here the CDR3 DNA reads TGTGCCAGCAGCCAATGGACAGGAGAAGAGACCCAGTACTTC.